A selection of T cell receptor beta chains follows, all from one sample in a study of graft-versus-host responses after intestinal transplantation. TCRdb's table, derived via immunoSEQ multiplex PCR, lists solely in-frame clones and lacks some. The sample lists under 9,500 clones; approximately 79% were seen once. The input for sequencing was ileum tissue, taken about 67 weeks after intestinal transplant. The receptors here all came from a human patient who received an intestinal transplant, so some T cells may come from the graft donor. The conserved cysteine and the conserved F or W are not part of the CDR3 here. A D gene is named only where the DNA matches it firmly.

V gene: TRBV10-3
J gene: TRBJ2-4
D gene: -
CDR3 protein: AISETAAKNIQY

V gene: TRBV28
J gene: TRBJ1-2
D gene: -
CDR3 protein: ASLSREGVNYGYT

V gene: TRBV28
J gene: TRBJ1-2
D gene: -
CDR3 protein: ARGDINYGYT

V gene: TRBV15
J gene: TRBJ2-3
D gene: -
CDR3 protein: ATTGTYRDTQY

V gene: TRBV6-8
J gene: TRBJ1-1
D gene: -
CDR3 protein: ASSYPTEAF

V gene: TRBV6-6
J gene: TRBJ1-2
D gene: -
CDR3 protein: ASSSPGTRHNYGYT

V gene: TRBV7-9
J gene: TRBJ1-2
D gene: -
CDR3 protein: ASSKAPGTYGYT

V gene: TRBV11-2
J gene: TRBJ1-6
D gene: -
CDR3 protein: ASSPGIWPPLH

V gene: TRBV19
J gene: TRBJ2-2
D gene: TRBD1
CDR3 protein: ASREGQGRVNTGELF

V gene: TRBV11-2
J gene: TRBJ1-4
D gene: TRBD1
CDR3 protein: ASSRKTTGANEKLF

V gene: TRBV2
J gene: TRBJ2-3
D gene: TRBD2
CDR3 protein: ASSETGTSGRWGTDTQY

V gene: TRBV5-4
J gene: TRBJ2-3
D gene: -
CDR3 protein: ASSPVLVGGSTDTQY

V gene: TRBV5-6
J gene: TRBJ2-7
D gene: TRBD2
CDR3 protein: ASSLGLAGGGREQY

V gene: TRBV9
J gene: TRBJ2-3
D gene: TRBD2
CDR3 protein: ASSVGLAGGPYGTDTQY

V gene: TRBV6-5
J gene: TRBJ1-2
D gene: -
CDR3 protein: ASSYPGGANGYT

V gene: TRBV30
J gene: TRBJ2-5
D gene: TRBD2
CDR3 protein: AWRREVETQY

V gene: TRBV30
J gene: TRBJ2-5
D gene: TRBD2
CDR3 protein: AWSTIFPGGETQY

V gene: TRBV11-2
J gene: TRBJ2-1
D gene: -
CDR3 protein: ASSLVEARSYNEQF

V gene: TRBV7-2
J gene: TRBJ2-3
D gene: TRBD2
CDR3 protein: ASAKAAAGLATQY

V gene: TRBV5-4
J gene: TRBJ1-6
D gene: TRBD1
CDR3 protein: ASRLKGAQGSPLH

V gene: TRBV6-9
J gene: TRBJ1-4
D gene: TRBD1
CDR3 protein: ASSYSGQGEKLF

V gene: TRBV19
J gene: TRBJ1-1
D gene: -
CDR3 protein: ASSKRYGETEAF

V gene: TRBV5-1
J gene: TRBJ2-1
D gene: TRBD2
CDR3 protein: ASSLAPSGSGGEQF

V gene: TRBV7-9
J gene: TRBJ2-1
D gene: TRBD2
CDR3 protein: ASSRNQPSGGLTGEQF

V gene: TRBV6-1
J gene: -
D gene: -
CDR3 protein: ASNFAAHSYEQY

V gene: TRBV5-1
J gene: TRBJ2-5
D gene: TRBD2
CDR3 protein: ASTGTSGRAETQY